The 17 T cell receptor beta chains below come from one sample, sequenced in a study of blood T cell repertoires in COVID-19. Clones were sequenced by immunoSEQ multiplex PCR, and TCRdb holds only the in-frame ones, with some missing. The table shows approximately 330,000 clones, with about 90% occurring only once. The source material was PBMCs or T cells enriched from blood (not recorded which). The origin of the receptors is a woman in her 30s who had recovered from COVID-19.

The J gene is TRBJ1-1, the V gene TRBV4-3, with TRBD1 matching over 8 bases. There are 14 residues in the CDR3. The J segment lost 6 bases and the V segment lost 0 bases, leaving 3 bases of the junction unmatched. Germline CDR1 and CDR2: LGHNA and YSLEER. The CDR3 sequence: CASSQDAGGPEAFF. CDR3 coding DNA: TGCGCCAGCAGCCAAGATGCAGGGGGCCCTGAAGCTTTCTTT.

The V and J genes are TRBV28 and TRBJ1-5, with 7 bases fitting TRBD1. The CDR3 loop spans 18 amino acids. Trimming took 4 bases from V and 4 from J; bases not matched to a gene: 16. CDR1 MDHEN and CDR2 SYDVKM come from the germline V gene. CDR3 in DNA: TGTGCCAGCAGTTCACTAAACGACAGGGTGGGGGCTAATCAGCCCCAGCATTTT. The encoded protein is CASSSLNDRVGANQPQHF.

This chain uses TRBV6-5 with TRBJ1-1, with D possibly being TRBD1 (5 bases). Germline V CDR1 and CDR2: MNHEY, SVGAGI. V was clipped by 4 bases and J by 2 bases, with 11 bases between them. CDR3 length equals 14 residues. CDR3 sequence: CASSSTGFNTEAFF. The CDR3 bases are TGTGCCAGCAGTTCAACAGGATTCAACACTGAAGCTTTCTTT.

A single count supports this clone. As DNA, the CDR3 is TGCGCCAGCAGGGGCAGGAAGGGGGATCTAATGAACACTGAAGCTTTCTTT. Its protein is CASRGRKGDLMNTEAFF. This chain uses TRBV5-1 with TRBJ1-1; possibly TRBD1 for D (6 bases). The CDR3 length is 17 residues. Germline V gene lookup returns CDR1 SGHRS and CDR2 YFSETQ. V dropped 5 bases and J dropped 0 bases, with 20 bases sitting between them.

The chain's CDR3 is CASSQSRGTSGETQYF. Written as DNA, the CDR3 is TGCGCCAGCAGTCAATCGCGTGGGACTAGCGGAGAGACCCAGTACTTC. The rearrangement uses TRBV23-1 and TRBJ2-5, with 11 nucleotides matching TRBD2. TRBV23-1 falls under the ORF class, with uncertain function. Trimming removed 0 bases from V and 4 bases from J; junction bases left unmatched: 4. The CDR3 is 16 residues long.

The chain employs TRBV6-2 or TRBV6-3 and TRBJ2-7, with D unclear. The CDR3 is made up of 15 amino acids. From germline, CDR1 is MNHEY and CDR2 SVGEGT. Trimming removed 0 bases from V and 2 bases from J, with 11 bases in between. CDR3 bases: TGTGCCAGCAGTTACTCGATGGCGGAGCCCTACGAGCAGTACTTC. Translated: CASSYSMAEPYEQYF.

V gene TRBV6-5 combines with J gene TRBJ1-2; 9 nucleotides align to TRBD1. The length of the CDR3 is 14 residues. V dropped 7 bases and J dropped 5; count of bases not matched to a gene: 8. Looked up from germline, CDR1 is MNHEY and CDR2 is SVGAGI. The CDR3 DNA reads as TGTGCCAGCACCAAGGACAGGGGCTTGTATGGCTACACCTTC. It codes for CASTKDRGLYGYTF.

The CDR3 DNA reads TGTGCCAGCATCGGACTAGCGGGAATATCCTACAATGAGCAGTTCTTC. The encoded protein is CASIGLAGISYNEQFF. The genes are TRBV28 and TRBJ2-1, with 12 bases lining up with TRBD2. There are 16 residues in the CDR3. V dropped 7 bases and J dropped 1; count of bases not matched to a gene: 5. The germline CDR1 and CDR2 sequences are MDHEN and SYDVKM.

The chain links TRBV10-3 to TRBJ2-7; D is possibly TRBD2 (6 bases). V lost 3 bases and J 5 bases, leaving 26 bases between the germline ends. Germline loops: CDR1 ENHRY, CDR2 SYGVKD. The CDR3 is 18 amino acids. In DNA form, the CDR3 reads TGTGCCATCAGTGACGAGGAGGGGTCTAATTACTTCCAGAACGAGCAGTACTTC. This gives the protein CAISDEEGSNYFQNEQYF.

V usage is TRBV5-1 and J usage is TRBJ2-7; D is possibly TRBD1 (6 bases). The CDR3 runs to 14 residues. Trimming took off 3 bases at V and 2 bases at J, with 12 bases between the two ends. CDR1 and CDR2 from the germline V gene are SGHRS and YFSETQ. In DNA, the CDR3 is TGCGCCAGCAGCTCGACAGGTTGGGCCTACGAGCAGTACTTC. Translated, it gives CASSSTGWAYEQYF.

The sample holds one count of this clone. V gene TRBV7-2 combines with J gene TRBJ1-2, with 7 positions matching TRBD1. Unmatched junction bases numbered 7, after V lost 0 bases and J lost 6 bases. This CDR3 region has 15 residues. Germline loops: CDR1 SGHTA, CDR2 FQGNSA. The CDR3 sequence is CASSLAEAGGDGYTF. The CDR3 nucleotides are TGTGCCAGCAGCTTAGCTGAGGCAGGGGGAGATGGCTACACCTTC.

This rearrangement joins TRBV10-2 to TRBJ1-2; tentatively, D is TRBD1 (6 bases). Germline V gives CDR1 WSHSY, CDR2 SAAADI. There are 15 residues in the CDR3. V was shortened by 3 bases and J by 4 bases, with 15 bases between the two germline ends. The CDR3 region is CASSDRGTNSYGYTF. CDR3 nucleotides: TGCGCCAGCAGTGATCGAGGGACAAATTCCTATGGCTACACCTTC.

This clone has just a few counts. The chain carries TRBV5-4 and TRBJ1-1; D call uncertain. The CDR3 loop spans 14 amino acids. CDR1 SGHNT and CDR2 YYREEE come from the germline V gene (reference sequence). The germline V and J ends were trimmed by 0 bases and 2 bases, with 8 bases remaining between them. Written as DNA, the CDR3 is TGTGCCAGCAGCTTGGGACGGACTAACACTGAAGCTTTCTTT. Amino acids: CASSLGRTNTEAFF.

The V call is TRBV19, the J call TRBJ1-1; 7 bases line up with TRBD1. In germline, CDR1 is LNHDA, CDR2 SQIVND (reference sequence). The CDR3 runs to 13 residues. V lost 3 bases to trimming and J lost 5 bases; unmatched junction nucleotides: 3. Here the CDR3 reads CASSIDRETEAFF. The CDR3 DNA reads TGTGCCAGTAGTATCGACAGGGAGACTGAAGCTTTCTTT.

This chain uses TRBV28 with TRBJ1-2; no firm D call. CDR3 length: 15 amino acids. V was cut by 3 bases and J by 6 bases, with 17 bases left in between. Germline V lookup: CDR1 MDHEN, CDR2 SYDVKM. The CDR3 DNA follows: TGTGCCAGCAGTTTGGGCCATTCGATCTTGGATGGCTACACCTTC. It codes for CASSLGHSILDGYTF.

The chain employs TRBV5-1 and TRBJ2-1; D is perhaps TRBD2 (6 bases). V dropped 0 bases and J dropped 4 bases, with 11 bases sitting between them. The CDR3 contains 15 residues. Germline CDR1 and CDR2: SGHRS and YFSETQ. CDR3 residues: CASSLEIAVYNEQFF. In nucleotides, the CDR3 is TGCGCCAGCAGCTTGGAAATAGCGGTATACAATGAGCAGTTCTTC.

The chain joins TRBV14 to TRBJ2-1; 12 positions agree with TRBD1. Trimming took 2 bases from V and 6 from J; bases not matched to a gene: 17. Looked up from germline, CDR1 is SGHDN and CDR2 is FVKESK. This CDR3 comprises 20 residues. CDR3 loop: CASSQFSGTGGVFLTNEQFF. CDR3 nucleotide sequence: TGTGCCAGCAGCCAATTTTCCGGGACAGGGGGCGTTTTTCTAACCAATGAGCAGTTCTTC.